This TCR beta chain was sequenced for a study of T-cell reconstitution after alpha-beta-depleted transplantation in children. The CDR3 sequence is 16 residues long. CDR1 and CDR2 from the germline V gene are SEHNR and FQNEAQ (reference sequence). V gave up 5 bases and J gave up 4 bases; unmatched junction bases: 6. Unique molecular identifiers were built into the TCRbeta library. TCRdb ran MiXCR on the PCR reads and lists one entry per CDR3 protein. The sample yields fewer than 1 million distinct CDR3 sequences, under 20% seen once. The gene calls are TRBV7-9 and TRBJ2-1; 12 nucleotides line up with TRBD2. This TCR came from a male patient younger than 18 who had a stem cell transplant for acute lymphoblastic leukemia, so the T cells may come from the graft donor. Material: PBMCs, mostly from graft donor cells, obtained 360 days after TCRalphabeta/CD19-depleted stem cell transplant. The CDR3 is CASSPIGLAGYNEQFF. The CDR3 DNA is TGTGCCAGCAGCCCTATAGGACTAGCGGGGTACAATGAGCAGTTCTTC.